These 24 T cell receptor beta chains were sequenced from one sample in a study of STAT5B mutations in CD4+ large granular lymphocyte leukemia. Produced via immunoSEQ multiplex PCR; TCRdb's table is partial and in-frame only. The sample has about 34,000 clones; approximately 74% are singletons. The sample comprised CD4+ T cells from blood buffy coats. The source is a human donor in good health.

This clone was detected only a few times. The rearrangement uses TRBV7-3 and TRBJ2-2; the D is unclear. V lost 6 bases and J 0 bases, leaving 8 bases between the germline ends. The CDR3 spans 14 residues. From germline, CDR1 is SGHTA and CDR2 FQGTGA. In nucleotides, the CDR3 is TGTGCCAGCAGAGGCGCTGCGAACACCGGGGAGCTGTTTTTT. It is translated as CASRGAANTGELFF.

The chain employs TRBV5-5 and TRBJ2-3; D is possibly TRBD2 (6 bases). V gave up 4 bases and J gave up 0 bases, with 18 bases separating them. Germline lookup yields CDR1 SGHKS and CDR2 YYEKEE (reference sequence). CDR3 length equals 17 residues. This CDR3 is CASSPPPLASSTDTQYF. The CDR3 nucleotides are TGTGCCAGCAGCCCTCCCCCCCTAGCGAGCAGCACAGATACGCAGTATTTT.

This clone was seen only once. This sequence joins TRBV6-5 and TRBJ2-1; TRBD2 matches at 8 bases. This CDR3 has 16 amino acids. Germline lookup yields CDR1 MNHEY and CDR2 SVGAGI. Trimming at V came to 4 bases and at J to 5 bases, leaving 10 bases not matched to a gene. This CDR3 reads CASSSSTSGRNNEQFF. As DNA, the CDR3 is TGTGCCAGCAGTTCTTCAACTAGCGGCCGCAACAATGAGCAGTTCTTC.

The rearrangement links TRBV5-8 to TRBJ2-5; 7 bases fit TRBD2. The CDR3 is 17 residues long. The V gene's germline CDR1 is SGHTS and CDR2 YDEGEE. Germline trimming cut 4 bases from V and 1 base from J; bases unmatched to any gene: 13. CDR3 sequence (DNA): TGTGCCAGCAGCCAACTCCCTACCGGGAGGCCCCAAGAGACCCAGTACTTC. It yields the protein CASSQLPTGRPQETQYF.

V and J are TRBV29-1 and TRBJ1-2; D is undetermined. V was cut by 2 bases and J by 0 bases, with 10 bases left in between. This CDR3 comprises 14 residues. Germline V CDR1 and CDR2: SQVTM, ANQGSEA. In DNA form, the CDR3 reads TGCAGCGTTGAAAGGCAGACTACTAACTATGGCTACACCTTC. Translation gives CSVERQTTNYGYTF.

A few counts support this clone. The chain employs TRBV7-2 and TRBJ1-1; D is unresolved. This CDR3 comprises 14 residues. The germline V gene has CDR1 SGHTA and CDR2 FQGNSA. Trimming cost V 4 bases and J 1 base, with 10 bases left between them. Written as DNA, the CDR3 is TGTGCCAGCAGCTCCACAGTAAAGAACACTGAAGCTTTCTTT. Translating it yields CASSSTVKNTEAFF.

The chain couples TRBV18 to TRBJ2-3; 9 bases are shared with TRBD2. The CDR3 is 18 amino acids. Per germline, CDR1 KGHSH and CDR2 LQKENI. V gave up 4 bases and J gave up 8 bases; unmatched junction bases: 19. The CDR3 sequence: CASSLLDSGAGGPLTQYF. The CDR3 DNA reads TGTGCCAGCTCACTCCTCGATTCTGGGGCGGGAGGGCCACTTACGCAGTATTTT.

This clone was seen a few times. The chain couples TRBV30 to TRBJ1-2; D is unresolved. Germline V CDR1 and CDR2: GTSNPN, SVGIG (reference sequence). This CDR3 is built from 14 residues. V was shortened by 2 bases and J by 0 bases, with 10 bases between the two germline ends. CDR3 in amino acids: CAWSTRTSNYGYTF. The CDR3 nucleotides read TGTGCCTGGAGTACGAGGACCTCTAACTATGGCTACACCTTC. Looking up the rest from reference TRBV30 and TRBJ1-2 gives the full variable domain: SQTIHQWPATLVQPVGSPLSLECTVEGTSNPNLYWYRQAAGRGLQLLFYSVGIGQISSEVPQNLSASRPQDRQFILSSKKLLLSDSGFYLCAWSTRTSNYGYTFGSGTRLTVV.

The V and J genes are TRBV2 and TRBJ2-7, with 12 bases that match TRBD2. J lost 5 bases, V lost 8 bases, and 10 bases had no gene match. The CDR3 has 15 residues. Germline CDR1 and CDR2: SNHLY and FYNNEI. CDR3 nucleotides: TGTGCCAGCGGTCGACTAGCGGGAGCCCTGAACGAGCAGTACTTC. The encoded protein is CASGRLAGALNEQYF.

This clone has a handful of counts. The rearrangement uses TRBV6-5 and TRBJ1-1; D ambiguous. Germline V gives CDR1 MNHEY, CDR2 SVGAGI. This CDR3 has 14 residues. V was trimmed by 0 bases and J by 6 bases, leaving 11 bases between them. DNA for the CDR3: TGTGCCAGCAGTTACTCGAGACCTACCGCTGAAGCTTTCTTT. Protein product: CASSYSRPTAEAFF.

The CDR3 sequence: CASSTGTGGPRTEAFF. DNA of the CDR3: TGTGCCAGCTCAACCGGGACAGGGGGCCCTCGCACTGAAGCTTTCTTT. V usage is TRBV18 and J usage is TRBJ1-1, with TRBD1 identical over 12 bases. J lost 4 bases, V lost 5 bases, and 8 bases had no gene match. This CDR3 comprises 16 residues. CDR1 KGHSH and CDR2 LQKENI come from the germline V gene.

CDR3 region: CASRWSQSYGYTF. The DNA for the CDR3 is TGTGCCAGCAGATGGTCACAGTCCTATGGCTACACCTTC. The gene calls are TRBV6-1 and TRBJ1-2; D call uncertain. Germline V gene lookup returns CDR1 MNHNS and CDR2 SASEGT. V was trimmed by 6 bases and J by 4 bases, leaving 12 bases between them. This CDR3 spans 13 amino acids.

The rearrangement uses TRBV29-1 and TRBJ2-1; TRBD2 matches at 13 bases. The CDR3 loop spans 13 amino acids. Germline CDR1 and CDR2: SQVTM and ANQGSEA. Trimming removed 4 bases from V and 7 bases from J; junction bases left unmatched: 1. This CDR3 is CSVGTSGGNEQFF. CDR3 nucleotides: TGCAGCGTTGGGACTAGCGGGGGAAATGAGCAGTTCTTC.

The chain is built from TRBV29-1 and TRBJ1-4, with 9 bases lining up with TRBD1. Germline V lookup: CDR1 SQVTM, CDR2 ANQGSEA. This CDR3 contains 16 residues. The V segment lost 1 base and the J segment 4 bases; nucleotides outside the gene matches: 7. This CDR3 is CSVEGGGQGLNEKLFF. CDR3 nucleotide sequence: TGCAGCGTTGAAGGAGGGGGACAGGGACTTAATGAAAAACTGTTTTTT.

The rearrangement joins TRBV1 to TRBJ2-4; the table's D call, TRBD2, was not checked against the DNA. TRBV1 is reported as a pseudogene. This CDR3 is 19 amino acids long. The DNA of the CDR3 is TGCACCAGCAGCCAAGAGGGGCTAGCGGGGGCCGTAGCCAAAAACATTCAGTACTTC. Translation: CTSSQEGLAGAVAKNIQYF.

The J gene is TRBJ2-3, the V gene TRBV19, with 8 bases matching TRBD2. V shed 1 base, J shed 5 bases, and the junction held 8 bases outside the gene matches. CDR3 length equals 16 residues. Germline values: CDR1 LNHDA, CDR2 SQIVND (reference sequence). CDR3 DNA sequence: TGTGCCAGTAGTATAGGGAAGTCGGGGGGGTTAGATACGCAGTATTTT. This translates into CASSIGKSGGLDTQYF. The full variable domain, its missing parts supplied by reference TRBV19 and TRBJ2-3, is DGGITQSPKYLFRKEGQNVTLSCEQNLNHDAMYWYRQDPGQGLRLIYYSQIVNDFQKGDIAEGYSVSREKKESFPLTVTSAQKNPTAFYLCASSIGKSGGLDTQYFGPGTRLTVL.

The chain recombines TRBV6-6 with TRBJ1-3; a possible D gene is TRBD1 (6 bases). Trimming pared 5 bases from V and 0 bases from J, leaving 8 bases between. Germline CDR1 reads MNHNY; CDR2 reads SVGAGI (reference sequence). The CDR3 spans 14 residues. The DNA of the CDR3 is TGTGCCAGCAGTGCAGGGGCCTCTGGAAACACCATATATTTT. Amino acid sequence: CASSAGASGNTIYF.

The chain is built from TRBV4-3 and TRBJ1-3, with TRBD1 matching over 7 bases. V lost 1 base to trimming and J lost 0 bases; unmatched junction nucleotides: 3. The length of the CDR3 is 16 residues. Germline loops: CDR1 LGHNA, CDR2 YSLEER. The CDR3 region is CASSQATGTSGNTIYF. The CDR3 coding sequence is TGCGCCAGCAGCCAAGCGACAGGGACCTCTGGAAACACCATATATTTT.

The chain recombines TRBV28 with TRBJ1-2, with TRBD1 matching 8 bases. V lost 4 bases, J lost 3 bases, and 7 bases stayed unmatched. The CDR3 extends over 15 amino acids. Per germline, CDR1 MDHEN and CDR2 SYDVKM. Here the CDR3 reads CASSSGTGRDYGYTF. The CDR3 region has the DNA TGTGCCAGCAGTTCCGGGACAGGCCGAGACTATGGCTACACCTTC.

In this sample, this clone turned up once. CDR3 nucleotide sequence: TGTGCCAGCAGCTTGGGGACTAGGCTAGAGACCCAGTACTTC. Amino acid sequence: CASSLGTRLETQYF. The chain carries TRBV5-6 and TRBJ2-5, with 7 bases lining up with TRBD2. V lost 0 bases to trimming and J lost 4 bases; unmatched junction nucleotides: 3. The germline V gene has CDR1 SGHDT and CDR2 YYEEEE. The CDR3 spans 14 residues.

The chain combines TRBV18 with TRBJ2-3; the D gene could be TRBD1 or TRBD2 (5 bases each). CDR3 length: 15 residues. V was clipped by 4 bases and J by 4 bases, with 15 bases between them. Germline V lookup: CDR1 KGHSH, CDR2 LQKENI. In nucleotides, the CDR3 is TGTGCCAGCTCACTAGGGACGGGCTCCCCAGATACGCAGTATTTT. This encodes CASSLGTGSPDTQYF.

The V gene is TRBV2, the J gene TRBJ1-1; maybe TRBD1 (6 bases). CDR1 is SNHLY, CDR2 FYNNEI, per germline. The CDR3 covers 16 residues. Trimming took 6 bases from V and 4 from J, leaving 21 bases between them. This CDR3 reads CASSTRDIKGATEAFF. The CDR3 nucleotides are TGTGCCAGCAGCACTCGGGACATAAAGGGTGCCACTGAAGCTTTCTTT.

This clone was seen only a few times. The rearrangement joins TRBV7-9 to TRBJ2-1; D unresolved. This CDR3 is 12 amino acids long. Trimming left V 4 bases short and J 7 bases short, with 8 bases between. CDR1 SEHNR and CDR2 FQNEAQ come from the germline V gene (reference sequence). CDR3 in amino acids: CASSSTANEQFF. For the CDR3, the DNA is TGTGCCAGCAGCTCCACCGCAAATGAGCAGTTCTTC.

This clone has only a few counts. The chain joins TRBV7-9 to TRBJ1-1; 7 bases fit TRBD1. Germline V gene sequence: CDR1 SEHNR, CDR2 FQNEAQ (reference sequence). The CDR3 length is 14 residues. Trimming took 5 bases from V and 3 from J; bases not matched to a gene: 6. The CDR3 DNA is TGTGCCAGCAGCAACAGGGGTATGGACACTGAAGCTTTCTTT. Residues: CASSNRGMDTEAFF. The full variable domain, its missing parts supplied by reference TRBV7-9 and TRBJ1-1, is DTGVSQNPRHKITKRGQNVTFRCDPISEHNRLYWYRQTLGQGPEFLTYFQNEAQLEKSRLLSDRFSAERPKGSFSTLEIQRTEQGDSAMYLCASSNRGMDTEAFFGQGTRLTVV.